This TCR beta chain was obtained from a study of T cell repertoires in cytomegalovirus infection. Study information: Matching HLA type, along with CMV infection, was indicated by public TCR beta signatures.

As regards this clonotype: No antigen is known for it.

TCRdb itself ran the reads through MiXCR, one entry per CDR3 protein. This sample carries about 740,000 distinct CDR3 sequences, 35% to 40% of them seen once, and the ten largest clones take around 3%. Notes on the study in general: Totalled public TCR beta family frequency picked out people who carried CMV plus the relevant HLA. There were HLA-C-restricted CMV-specific TCR beta clonotypes dominating the ex vivo response.

This TCR was sampled from a human donor in good health (CMV status not recorded). Some clones in this sample may be carry-over from other donors' samples. Material for sequencing was PBMCs.

CDR3 in amino acids: CASSYSTRAGNEAFF. The CDR3 bases are TGTGCCAGCAGTTACTCGACGAGGGCCGGGAATGAAGCTTTCTTT. V gene TRBV6-5 combines with J gene TRBJ1-1; the D is unclear. Germline lookup yields CDR1 MNHEY and CDR2 SVGAGI. V gave up 0 bases and J gave up 7 bases, with 15 bases separating them. The length of the CDR3 is 15 residues.